This entry features one TCR beta chain sequence. Its antigen is unidentified. Sequencing used immunoSEQ multiplex PCR; TCRdb keeps in-frame clones, though not all of them. The table lists fewer than 80,000 clones, around 69% of them singletons. V trimming: 3 bases; J trimming: 0 bases; junction bases outside the gene matches: 4. The germline gives CDR1 KGHSH, CDR2 LQKENI. This CDR3 is 16 amino acids long. With the ViraFEST assay, the study expanded antigen-specific CD4+ T cells using viral peptide pools, then sequenced them. On approximately day 9 of culture, CD4+ T cells were separated out. All participants had two doses of either the BNT162b2 or mRNA-1273 vaccine. According to the study, vaccine recipients showed no prior SARS-CoV-2 infection and negative nucleocapsid antibodies. They grew roughly 2 million PBMC in each well, adding 10 IU/ml IL-2 and about 9.5 ug/ml peptides. Half the medium was replaced with IL-2 medium on days 3 and 7.

This record belongs to a study of vaccination effects on CD4 cells after COVID-19. General observations from the study: Only a few convalescent patients and no early post-infection timepoints featured in the study.

The receptor was derived from a human donor who received a COVID-19 vaccine. Specimen: CD4+ T cells from PBMCs cultured with HCoV-229E spike peptides, collected after COVID-19 vaccination. This sequence joins TRBV18 and TRBJ1-3; 8 positions match TRBD1. CDR3 nucleotide sequence: TGTGCCAGCTCACCCCAGGGGGCTTACTCTGGAAACACCATATATTTT. This sequence encodes CASSPQGAYSGNTIYF.